Listed below are T cell receptor beta chains from one sample, sequenced in a study of T cell clonotyping in hematopoietic cell transplantation. Measured with immunoSEQ multiplex PCR; TCRdb has only the in-frame clones, and not every one. The table lists 4,500 to 5,500 clones, roughly 96% of them singletons. The material sequenced was PBMCs, taken 100 days after allogeneic stem cell transplant. The source of these receptors is a male patient between 40 and 50 years old who had an allogeneic stem cell transplant from a related donor, so the T cells may come from the graft donor. Some clones in this sample may be carry-over from other donors' samples. Both conserved end residues are part of each CDR3. The D gene is left open where the match is weak. Rows give clone size only sometimes, using once, few, many, or a class for an expanded clone.

clone size,V gene,J gene,D gene,CDR3 DNA,CDR3 protein
once,TRBV7-8,TRBJ2-7,-,TGTGCCAGCAGCCTAGGCAGGAGAGGCTCCTACGAGCAGTACTTC,CASSLGRRGSYEQYF
-,TRBV5-4,TRBJ1-5,-,TGTGCCAGCAGCACGGGGGTAGGGAATCAGCCCCAGCATTTT,CASSTGVGNQPQHF
-,TRBV27,TRBJ2-3,-,TGTGCCAGCAGAACACGCACAGATACGCAGTATTTT,CASRTRTDTQYF
-,TRBV9,TRBJ2-2,TRBD1,TGTGCCAGCAGCGTTCGGACAGGGAAGAACACCGGGGAGCTGTTTTTT,CASSVRTGKNTGELFF
-,TRBV11-2,TRBJ1-2,-,TGTGCCAGCAGCCCCCAAGTGAAGGGGCAGGGCTATGGCTACACCTTC,CASSPQVKGQGYGYTF
-,TRBV5-1,TRBJ2-1,-,TGCGCCAGCAGCTTGGCCGGGGCAGGGCTGAATGAGCAGTTCTTC,CASSLAGAGLNEQFF
-,TRBV18,TRBJ2-3,-,TGTGCCAGCTCAAAACAGATCAACACAGATACGCAGTATTTT,CASSKQINTDTQYF
-,TRBV27,TRBJ2-5,TRBD1,TGTGCCAGCAGTTCCATTCAGGGGGCAGTTTGGCAGTACTTC,CASSSIQGAVWQYF
once,TRBV30,TRBJ2-7,TRBD1,TGTGCCTGGAACTCCTGGGGACAGGGGGCAGGTGAGCAGTACTTC,CAWNSWGQGAGEQYF
-,TRBV28,TRBJ1-4,-,TGTGCCAGCAGTAAAGGTGGGCTGTTTTTT,CASSKGGLFF
-,TRBV9,TRBJ2-5,TRBD2,TGTGCCAGCAGCGGTACTAGCGGGGGTCGAGAGACCCAGTACTTC,CASSGTSGGRETQYF
-,TRBV4-1,TRBJ1-1,-,TGCGCCAGCAGCCGGGAACCCTTTGGGAACACTGAAGCTTTCTTT,CASSREPFGNTEAFF
-,TRBV6-5,TRBJ1-2,-,TGTGCCAGCAGCTACGGGGGGGTAGGAGGCTACACCTTC,CASSYGGVGGYTF